This TCR beta chain derives from a study of blood T cells in healthy people across ages. The CDR3 runs 16 residues. Germline V CDR1 and CDR2: SGHDT, YYEEEE. V lost 4 bases, J lost 5 bases, and 12 bases stayed unmatched. A J-beta primer mix and a sample-barcoded 5' primer were used in a second PCR of roughly 6 to 12 cycles. TCRdb processed the 5' RACE reads anew with MiXCR; each CDR3 protein has one entry. Of 750,000 to 950,000 distinct CDR3 sequences listed, under 35% were seen once; the top ten hold about 10%. These data also formed part of another study, on T cells of mothers and their children. That paper states: Three healthy Caucasian mothers and their six children donated.

This TCR was recovered from a woman aged 40-49 years in good health. Sequencing was done on a sample of blood. The chain joins TRBV5-6 to TRBJ1-1, with 9 nucleotides matching TRBD1. DNA of the CDR3: TGTGCCAGCAGCACCCCCGGGACAGGGACAGGTACTGAAGCTTTCTTT. Amino acid sequence: CASSTPGTGTGTEAFF.